The rows below give T cell receptor beta chains drawn from one sample of a study of CD8 T cells in ankylosing spondylitis. TCRdb called the 5' RACE reads again in MiXCR, with one record for every CDR3 protein. The sample lists around 770,000 distinct CDR3 sequences, over 9.5% occurring once. The specimen sequenced was blood, either unsorted or a sorted T cell fraction (not recorded which). The receptors here all came from a male donor with ankylosing spondylitis. The CDR3 runs from the conserved cysteine through the conserved F or W. A D gene is named only where the DNA matches it firmly. Not all rows give a size; the values are once, few, many and, for expanded clones, a class.

abundance: few; d_gene: -; v_gene: TRBV18; j_gene: TRBJ2-6; CDR3nt: TGTGCCAGCTCACCACCCCGGGCCGTAGGGGCCAACGTCCTGACTTTC; CDR3aa: CASSPPRAVGANVLTF
abundance: few; d_gene: -; v_gene: TRBV20-1; j_gene: TRBJ2-7; CDR3nt: TGCAGTGCTATACAGCCAACGGAGGGGTACTACGAGCAGTACTTC; CDR3aa: CSAIQPTEGYYEQYF
abundance: many; d_gene: -; v_gene: TRBV29-1; j_gene: TRBJ2-1; CDR3nt: TGCAGCGTTCGGAGGGGGTCCTACAATGAGCAGTTCTTC; CDR3aa: CSVRRGSYNEQFF
abundance: many; d_gene: TRBD2; v_gene: TRBV29-1; j_gene: TRBJ2-3; CDR3nt: TGCAGCGCATTGTCACTAGCGGGAGGAGACACGCAGTATTTT; CDR3aa: CSALSLAGGDTQYF
abundance: -; d_gene: -; v_gene: TRBV6-2/TRBV6-3; j_gene: TRBJ2-7; CDR3nt: TGTGCCAGCAGTTACTCGAAGTCTGGCGGGTTCTCCTCCTACGAGCAGTACTTC; CDR3aa: CASSYSKSGGFSSYEQYF
abundance: few; d_gene: -; v_gene: TRBV27; j_gene: TRBJ1-2; CDR3nt: TGTGCCAGCACCCCAGGGTTTGGTGGCTACACCTTC; CDR3aa: CASTPGFGGYTF
abundance: -; d_gene: TRBD2; v_gene: TRBV24-1; j_gene: TRBJ2-1; CDR3nt: TGTGCCACCAGTGACCGAGCTAGCGGGAGACCGGGCAATGAGCAGTTCTTC; CDR3aa: CATSDRASGRPGNEQFF
abundance: -; d_gene: -; v_gene: TRBV28; j_gene: TRBJ1-1; CDR3nt: TGTGCCAGCAGGACTACCGACCGGTCGAACACTGAAGCTTTCTTT; CDR3aa: CASRTTDRSNTEAFF
abundance: few; d_gene: TRBD1; v_gene: TRBV5-1; j_gene: TRBJ2-2; CDR3nt: TGCGCCAGCAGCCCGGGACAGGCCTTATACGGGGAGCTGTTTTTT; CDR3aa: CASSPGQALYGELFF
abundance: -; d_gene: TRBD1; v_gene: TRBV20-1; j_gene: TRBJ2-1; CDR3nt: TGCAGTGCCCGGACAGGGAACATGTACAATGAGCAGTTCTTC; CDR3aa: CSARTGNMYNEQFF
abundance: few; d_gene: TRBD2; v_gene: TRBV9; j_gene: TRBJ2-3; CDR3nt: TGTGCCAGCAGCGTCACTAGCGGGGGGGATACGCAGTATTTT; CDR3aa: CASSVTSGGDTQYF
abundance: many; d_gene: TRBD2; v_gene: TRBV28; j_gene: TRBJ2-2; CDR3nt: TGTGCCAGCAGTTTAAGGAGACTAGCGGGGGGGATATGGACCGGGGAGCTGTTTTTT; CDR3aa: CASSLRRLAGGIWTGELFF
abundance: few; d_gene: -; v_gene: TRBV10-3; j_gene: TRBJ2-7; CDR3nt: TGTGCCATCAGCGGGGGACAGCGGTACGAGCAGTACTTC; CDR3aa: CAISGGQRYEQYF
abundance: few; d_gene: -; v_gene: TRBV4-3; j_gene: TRBJ1-2; CDR3nt: TGCGCCAGCAGCCAAGATAGCCCTGCGGGATCGTATGGCTACACCTTC; CDR3aa: CASSQDSPAGSYGYTF
abundance: many; d_gene: TRBD1; v_gene: TRBV18; j_gene: TRBJ2-1; CDR3nt: TGTGCCAGCTCACCCGCGGGACAGGGGGCCTACAATGAGCAGTTCTTC; CDR3aa: CASSPAGQGAYNEQFF
abundance: -; d_gene: TRBD2; v_gene: TRBV7-6; j_gene: TRBJ2-3; CDR3nt: TGTGCCAGCTCCTCTAGCGGGTTCGCCCCTTACACAGATACGCAGTATTTT; CDR3aa: CASSSSGFAPYTDTQYF
abundance: -; d_gene: TRBD2; v_gene: TRBV20-1; j_gene: TRBJ2-5; CDR3nt: TGCAGTGCTAGAGACTCCACTAGCGGGAGGGCCCAAGAGACCCAGTACTTC; CDR3aa: CSARDSTSGRAQETQYF
abundance: once; d_gene: -; v_gene: TRBV4-1; j_gene: TRBJ1-2; CDR3nt: TGCGCCAGCAGCCAAGCTCGGACAGACCTCTATGGCTACACCTTC; CDR3aa: CASSQARTDLYGYTF
abundance: -; d_gene: TRBD1; v_gene: TRBV27; j_gene: TRBJ2-5; CDR3nt: TGTGCCAGCAGACTAGGGACAGGGGAAGAGACCCAGTACTTC; CDR3aa: CASRLGTGEETQYF
abundance: -; d_gene: TRBD2; v_gene: TRBV4-1; j_gene: TRBJ2-1; CDR3nt: TGCGCCAGCAGCCTCGCCCTCCCAGCGGGAGGGCCGCTTGGTGAGCAGTTCTTC; CDR3aa: CASSLALPAGGPLGEQFF
abundance: -; d_gene: TRBD2; v_gene: TRBV28; j_gene: TRBJ2-7; CDR3nt: TGTGCCAGCAGCTACCTAGCGGGAGTGGGCTACGAGCAGTACTTC; CDR3aa: CASSYLAGVGYEQYF
abundance: -; d_gene: TRBD1; v_gene: TRBV5-1; j_gene: TRBJ1-4; CDR3nt: TGCGCCAGCTGCCTCGGACAGGGAGGCGAAAAACTGTTTTTT; CDR3aa: CASCLGQGGEKLFF
abundance: few; d_gene: TRBD2; v_gene: TRBV29-1; j_gene: TRBJ2-5; CDR3nt: TGCAGCGCCTACTTAGCGGGGACCCAGTACTTC; CDR3aa: CSAYLAGTQYF
abundance: few; d_gene: -; v_gene: TRBV3-1; j_gene: TRBJ2-7; CDR3nt: TGTGCCAGCAGCCATCTGACAAGAACGGGCTACGAGCAGTACTTC; CDR3aa: CASSHLTRTGYEQYF
abundance: -; d_gene: -; v_gene: TRBV12-3/TRBV12-4; j_gene: TRBJ2-5; CDR3nt: TGTGCCAGCAGTTTGGGCGGGACAGCAGGGACCCAGTACTTC; CDR3aa: CASSLGGTAGTQYF